The clone carrying this T cell receptor beta chain showed up many times. The antigen is undetermined. V dropped 6 bases and J dropped 10; count of bases not matched to a gene: 9. Germline CDR1 reads SQVTM; CDR2 reads ANQGSEA. The length of the CDR3 is 13 residues. The data were taken from a study of T cells in Graves' hyperthyroidism and ophthalmopathy. Study observations and caveats: In blood, most of the thyroid clonotypes expanded above 0.001 were also present.

Lactation, pregnancy, other autoimmune disease or uncontrolled infection excluded patients. It was 8 to 10 ml of fresh peripheral blood that supplied the PBMCs. TCR beta CDR3 regions were amplified from RNA transcripts. TCR CDR3 underwent first-round RT-PCR with the HTBI primer set. MiXCR was run by TCRdb on the multiplex PCR reads, yielding one entry per CDR3 protein. The sample consists of 250,000 or so distinct CDR3 sequences, roughly 15% of them appearing once. The sequence was collected from a woman in her forties or fifties with Graves' hyperthyroidism that later progressed to Graves' ophthalmopathy. Sequenced sample: blood. This chain links TRBV29-1 with TRBJ1-6; 7 bases agree with TRBD1. CDR3 DNA: TGCAGCGTCCGAGACAGGGAACGCTCACCCCTCCACTTT. Protein product: CSVRDRERSPLHF.